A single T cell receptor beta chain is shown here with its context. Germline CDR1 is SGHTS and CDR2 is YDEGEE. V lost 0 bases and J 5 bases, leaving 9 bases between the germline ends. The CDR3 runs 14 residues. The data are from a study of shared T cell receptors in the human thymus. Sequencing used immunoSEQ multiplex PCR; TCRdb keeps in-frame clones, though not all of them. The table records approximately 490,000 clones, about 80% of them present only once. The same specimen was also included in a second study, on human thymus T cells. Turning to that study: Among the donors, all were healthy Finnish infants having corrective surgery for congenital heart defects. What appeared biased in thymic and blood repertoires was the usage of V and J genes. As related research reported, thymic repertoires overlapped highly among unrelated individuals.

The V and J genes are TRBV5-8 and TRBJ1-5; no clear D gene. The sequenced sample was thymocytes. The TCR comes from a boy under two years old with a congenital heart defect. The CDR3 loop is CASSLGQKHQPQHF. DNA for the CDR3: TGTGCCAGCAGCTTGGGACAAAAGCATCAGCCCCAGCATTTT. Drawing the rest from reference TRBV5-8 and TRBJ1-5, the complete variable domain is EAGVTQSPTHLIKTRGQQATLRCSPISGHTSVYWYQQALGLGLQFLLWYDEGEERNRGNFPPRFSGRQFPNYSSELNVNALELEDSALYLCASSLGQKHQPQHFGDGTRLSIL.